This TCR beta chain was obtained from a study of shared clonotypes between healthy human individuals. Sequenced by immunoSEQ multiplex PCR; TCRdb stores in-frame clones only, minus some. The data hold roughly 2.2 million clones, with approximately 90% observed a single time. Remarks on this clone: Other DNA sequences in this sample translate to the same CDR3.

In germline, CDR1 is MDHEN, CDR2 SYDVKM. V shed 4 bases, J shed 3 bases, and the junction held 1 base outside the gene matches. The CDR3 runs to 14 residues. The source material was naive CD4+ T cells from PBMCs. Subset noted: CD45RA+ positively selected. V usage is TRBV28 and J usage is TRBJ2-7; 12 positions match TRBD2. This sequence was found in a man younger than 30 in good health. Some clones in this sample may be carry-over from other donors' samples. CDR3 nucleotide sequence: TGTGCCAGCAGTTCGACTAGCGGGAGCTACGAGCAGTACTTC. Its translation is CASSSTSGSYEQYF.